The present entry profiles one TCR beta chain with its context. The antigen remains unidentified. PCR employed 60 Vbeta and 13 Jbeta primers. TCRdb's copy holds only in-frame clones and misses some; the assay was immunoSEQ multiplex PCR. The repertoire has about 67,000 clones, roughly two thirds of them found once; the top ten carry 2% to 2.5%. The data were taken from a study of cytomegalovirus exposure and HLA in healthy donors. Study conclusions and caveats: TCR beta sequences numbering under 20,000 were associated with HLA alleles at 0.05 false discovery rate in a later analysis. The investigators catalogued 164 TCR beta chains as cytomegalovirus-associated.

The sample was PBMCs. The sequence came from a woman aged 25-40 years in good health and CMV-seronegative.

The CDR3 coding sequence is TGCGCCAGCAGCTTGGTAGCAGGGGTCCACACCGGGGAGCTGTTTTTT. Translation gives CASSLVAGVHTGELFF. J is TRBJ2-2 and V is TRBV5-1; weak D call: TRBD1 (6 bases). CDR1 SGHRS and CDR2 YFSETQ come from the germline V gene. The CDR3 length is 16 residues. The ends were cut back, 0 bases at V and 3 bases at J, with 12 bases in the middle.